This paragraph covers one TCR beta chain sequence. This entry comes from a study of blood T cell repertoires in COVID-19. Authors' methods: Nucleated cell counts were estimated from reference gene primer amplification. Assay: immunoSEQ multiplex PCR; the TCRdb copy retains only in-frame clones and omits some. That table furnishes V, J and clone size, whereas the DNA furnished D and trimming. Of about 260,000 clones listed, 75% to 90% were seen once; the top ten hold approximately 1.4%. The TCR originated in a middle-aged woman who had recovered from COVID-19. Sequenced sample: peripheral blood.

CDR3 DNA sequence: TGTGCCATCAGTGCGCCCGGGACTAGCGGGGGCTCCCGGCAAGAGACCCAGTACTTC. Protein product: CAISAPGTSGGSRQETQYF. V is TRBV10-3 and J is TRBJ2-5; 14 bases fit TRBD2. Germline values: CDR1 ENHRY, CDR2 SYGVKD. Trimming took 4 bases from V and 2 from J; bases not matched to a gene: 12. The CDR3 consists of 19 residues.